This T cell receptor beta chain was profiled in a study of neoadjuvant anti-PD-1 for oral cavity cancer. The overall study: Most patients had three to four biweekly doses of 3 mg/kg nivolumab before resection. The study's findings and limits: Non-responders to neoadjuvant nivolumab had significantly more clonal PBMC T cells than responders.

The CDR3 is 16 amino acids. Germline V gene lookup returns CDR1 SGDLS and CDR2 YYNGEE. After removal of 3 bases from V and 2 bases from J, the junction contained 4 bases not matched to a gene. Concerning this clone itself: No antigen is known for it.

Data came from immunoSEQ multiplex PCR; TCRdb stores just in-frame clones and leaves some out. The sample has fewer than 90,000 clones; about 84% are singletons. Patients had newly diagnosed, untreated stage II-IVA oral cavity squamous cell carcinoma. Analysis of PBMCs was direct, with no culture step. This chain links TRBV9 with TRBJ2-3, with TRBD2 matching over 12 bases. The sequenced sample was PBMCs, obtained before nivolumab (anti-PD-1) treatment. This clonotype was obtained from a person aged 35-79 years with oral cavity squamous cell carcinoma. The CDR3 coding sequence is TGTGCCAGCAGCGCCCTAGCGGGAGGGGTCACAGATACGCAGTATTTT. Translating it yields CASSALAGGVTDTQYF.